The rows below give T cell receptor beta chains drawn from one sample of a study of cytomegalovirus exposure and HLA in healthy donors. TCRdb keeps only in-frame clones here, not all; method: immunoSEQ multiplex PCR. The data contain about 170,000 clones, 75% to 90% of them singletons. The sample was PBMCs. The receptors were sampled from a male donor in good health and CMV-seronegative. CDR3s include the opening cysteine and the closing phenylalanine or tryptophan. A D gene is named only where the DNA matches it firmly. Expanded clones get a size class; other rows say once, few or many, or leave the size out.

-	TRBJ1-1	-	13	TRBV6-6	TGTGCCAGCAGTTACTCGAGGGGGACTGAAGCTTTCTTT	CASSYSRGTEAFF
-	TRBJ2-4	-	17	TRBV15	TGTGCCACCAGCAGAGATTTTTCGGGCAGGGGAAAAAACATTCAGTACTTC	CATSRDFSGRGKNIQYF
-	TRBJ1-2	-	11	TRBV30	TGTGCCTGGACATCTAACTATGGCTACACCTTC	CAWTSNYGYTF
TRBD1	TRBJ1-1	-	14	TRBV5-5	TGTGCCAGCAGCTTATCAGGGGGCGACACTGAAGCTTTCTTT	CASSLSGGDTEAFF
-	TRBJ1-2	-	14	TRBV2	TGTGCCAGCAGTGATTCACGGGGAGTGGGAGGCTACACCTTC	CASSDSRGVGGYTF
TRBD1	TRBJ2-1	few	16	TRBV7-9	TGTGCCAGCAGCTTAGCTTTACAGGGGGATAGGAATGAGCAGTTCTTC	CASSLALQGDRNEQFF
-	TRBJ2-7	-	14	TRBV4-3	TGCGCCAGCAGCCAAGGTCCAGTCTCCTACGAGCAGTACTTC	CASSQGPVSYEQYF
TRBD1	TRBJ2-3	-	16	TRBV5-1	TGCGCCAGCAGCTTGTCGGGGACAGGGGGGGCAGATACGCAGTATTTT	CASSLSGTGGADTQYF
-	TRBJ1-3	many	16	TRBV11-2	TGTGCCAGCAGCTTAGACAGGGCTTCCTCTGGAAACACCATATATTTT	CASSLDRASSGNTIYF
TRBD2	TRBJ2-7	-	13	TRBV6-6	TGTGCCAGCAGTCCGGGACTAAACTACGAGCAGTACTTC	CASSPGLNYEQYF
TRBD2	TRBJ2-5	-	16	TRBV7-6	TGTGCCACTTCTGGGCGGGGGGGCCCACGGGGAGAGACCCAGTACTTC	CATSGRGGPRGETQYF
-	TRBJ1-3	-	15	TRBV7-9	TGTGCCAGCAGTACAGCAAACCTCTCTGGAAACACCATATATTTT	CASSTANLSGNTIYF
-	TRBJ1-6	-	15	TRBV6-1	TGTGCCACCGGGGGGGGCCCCAAGGCAGGTTCACCCCTCCACTTT	CATGGGPKAGSPLHF
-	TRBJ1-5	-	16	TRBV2	TGTGCCAGCAGTGAAAACGGGGGAAGTTCGGCTCAGCCCCAGCATTTT	CASSENGGSSAQPQHF
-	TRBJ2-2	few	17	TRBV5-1	TGCGCCAGCAGCCCGGCCCTGACAGGTGGGAACACCGGGGAGCTGTTTTTT	CASSPALTGGNTGELFF
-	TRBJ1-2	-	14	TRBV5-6	TGTGCCAGCAGCCCCGGGCAGGGCGCCTATGGCTACACCTTC	CASSPGQGAYGYTF
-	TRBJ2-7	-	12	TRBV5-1	TGCGCCAGCAGCTTAGGCAGGAACGAGCAGTACTTC	CASSLGRNEQYF
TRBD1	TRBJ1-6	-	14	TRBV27	TGTGCCAGCAGCTTGGACAGGGGCGGTTCACCCCTCCACTTT	CASSLDRGGSPLHF
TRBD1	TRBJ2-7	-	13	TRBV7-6	TGTGCCAGCAGCTTAGGGACAGGGTACGAGCAGTACTTC	CASSLGTGYEQYF
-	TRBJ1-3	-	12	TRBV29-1	TGCAGCGTTATATTGAACGGTAACACCATATATTTT	CSVILNGNTIYF